This T cell receptor beta chain was sequenced in a study of blood T cell repertoires in COVID-19. Overall study: Whether acute or convalescent, the COVID-19 samples came from the United States, Italy and Spain. Sample material is recorded as cDNA or gDNA derived from T cells, B-cell-depleted T cells, or PBMCs.

This clone was counted between two and nine times. V was shortened by 1 base and J by 0 bases, with 14 bases between the two germline ends. CDR3 length: 17 amino acids. Germline V gene sequence: CDR1 SGHRS, CDR2 YFSETQ. Original handling: Estimation of nucleated cell counts was performed using reference gene primer amplification. Produced via immunoSEQ multiplex PCR; TCRdb's table is partial and in-frame only. V and J calls plus clone size are reproduced from that table; the DNA served to infer D and trimming. The table has tens of thousands of clones, roughly 80% seen once. This sequence originates from a woman in her sixties with acute or convalescent COVID-19. Sequencing was carried out using peripheral blood. The genes are TRBV5-1 and TRBJ1-5, with no clear D. This CDR3 reads CASSLPHRTYSNQPQHF. DNA for the CDR3: TGCGCCAGCAGCTTGCCACACAGAACCTATAGCAATCAGCCCCAGCATTTT.